Presented here are 18 T cell receptor beta chains from one specimen sequenced in a study of cytomegalovirus exposure and HLA in healthy donors. Both 60 Vbeta primers and 13 Jbeta primers went into the PCR. The data were produced by immunoSEQ multiplex PCR, yet TCRdb's version contains in-frame clones alone and is incomplete. The data show 140,000 or so clones, approximately 57% seen once. Specimen: PBMCs. The receptors originated from a male donor in good health and CMV-seronegative.

A single count supports this clone. V is TRBV6-4 and J is TRBJ2-3, with D maybe TRBD2 (6 bases). V gave up 3 bases and J gave up 3 bases, with 19 bases separating them. Germline V CDR1 and CDR2: MRHNA, SNTAGT. This CDR3 has 17 amino acids. The CDR3 nucleotides read TGTGCCAGCAGTGAACGGGGGAGCCCCCTTAAAACAGATACGCAGTATTTT. Its translation: CASSERGSPLKTDTQYF.

The gene calls are TRBV6-1 and TRBJ1-2; D uncertain. CDR3 size: 11 residues. The germline V gene encodes CDR1 MNHNS and CDR2 SASEGT. Trimming pared 2 bases from V and 5 bases from J, leaving 3 bases between. The CDR3, as DNA: TGTGCCAGCAGTGAACTTTATGGCTACACCTTC. Protein: CASSELYGYTF.

This clone turned up a few times. The V call is TRBV11-3, the J call TRBJ2-7, with 7 positions matching TRBD1. Germline loops: CDR1 SGHNT, CDR2 YENEEA. V dropped 0 bases and J dropped 6; count of bases not matched to a gene: 2. The CDR3 spans 13 residues. CDR3 nucleotide sequence: TGTGCCAGCAGCTTAGACTGGGACAGCGAGCAGTACTTC. This encodes CASSLDWDSEQYF.

This rearrangement joins TRBV7-6 to TRBJ1-1; D gene ambiguous. Germline lookup yields CDR1 SGHVS and CDR2 FNYEAQ. The V and J ends lost 5 bases and 2 bases respectively, with 12 bases between them. This CDR3 is built from 14 residues. The CDR3 DNA sequence: TGTGCCAGCAGCCCGAGGGCGGTAAACACTGAAGCTTTCTTT. Amino acids: CASSPRAVNTEAFF. The whole variable domain, remainder taken from reference TRBV7-6 and TRBJ1-1, is GAGVSQSPRYKVTKRGQDVALRCDPISGHVSLYWYRQALGQGPEFLTYFNYEAQQDKSGLPNDRFSAERPEGSISTLTIQRTEQRDSAMYRCASSPRAVNTEAFFGQGTRLTVV.

This rearrangement joins TRBV5-1 to TRBJ1-4, with 7 bases that match TRBD1. This CDR3 region has 15 residues. CDR1 is SGHRS and CDR2 is YFSETQ in the germline V gene. Losses at the gene ends were 4 bases for V and 10 bases for J; bases not matched to a gene: 13. For the CDR3, the DNA is TGCGCCAGCAGCGAAGGGACAGTAGAAGGGGTAAAACTGTTTTTT. Encoded protein: CASSEGTVEGVKLFF.

The rearrangement links TRBV7-2 to TRBJ2-4, with 15 bases lining up with TRBD2. With V trimmed by 5 bases and J by 3 bases, 5 bases remained unmatched. The germline V gene encodes CDR1 SGHTA and CDR2 FQGNSA. The CDR3 consists of 17 residues. In DNA, the CDR3 is TGTGCCAGCAGCCCACCGGGACTAGCGGGGGGCAAAAACATTCAGTACTTC. Translation gives CASSPPGLAGGKNIQYF.

The chain carries TRBV7-6 and TRBJ1-1, with a possible D match to TRBD1 (5 bases). V was pared by 3 bases and J by 5 bases, with 13 bases between. The CDR3 extends over 14 amino acids. Germline V gives CDR1 SGHVS, CDR2 FNYEAQ. CDR3 loop: CASSFGSGDTEAFF. CDR3 DNA sequence: TGTGCCAGCAGCTTCGGGTCGGGGGATACTGAAGCTTTCTTT.

This sequence joins TRBV7-9 and TRBJ1-1, with D possibly TRBD1 on 6 matching bases. The CDR3 is made up of 16 amino acids. Germline lookup yields CDR1 SEHNR and CDR2 FQNEAQ (reference sequence). V was cut by 1 base and J by 3 bases, with 15 bases left in between. Here the CDR3 DNA reads TGTGCCAGCAGCTTAGGTCGAGGGCAGGGGTACACTGAAGCTTTCTTT. This codes for CASSLGRGQGYTEAFF. Full variable domain (remainder filled in from reference TRBV7-9 and TRBJ1-1): DTGVSQNPRHKITKRGQNVTFRCDPISEHNRLYWYRQTLGQGPEFLTYFQNEAQLEKSRLLSDRFSAERPKGSFSTLEIQRTEQGDSAMYLCASSLGRGQGYTEAFFGQGTRLTVV.

The rearrangement links TRBV29-1 to TRBJ2-3, with a possible D match to TRBD2 (5 bases). Germline CDR1 SQVTM, CDR2 ANQGSEA. V dropped 4 bases and J dropped 4 bases, with 9 bases sitting between them. The CDR3 has 12 amino acids. CDR3 protein: CSVAEGADTQYF. CDR3 in DNA: TGCAGCGTTGCAGAGGGAGCAGATACGCAGTATTTT.

This clone was found a few times. The chain joins TRBV4-1 to TRBJ2-6; D possibly corresponds to TRBD1 (6 bases). Germline CDR1 reads MGHRA; CDR2 reads YSYEKL. Trimming pared 4 bases from V and 0 bases from J, leaving 19 bases between. This CDR3 contains 19 residues. As DNA, the CDR3 is TGCGCCAGCAGCCCCGATCCCACACAGGGCTTCTCTGGGGCCAACGTCCTGACTTTC. It is translated as CASSPDPTQGFSGANVLTF.

The genes are TRBV7-6 and TRBJ2-5, with TRBD2 matching 8 bases. Losses at the gene ends were 5 bases for V and 2 bases for J; bases not matched to a gene: 7. The CDR3 is made up of 15 amino acids. Germline values: CDR1 SGHVS, CDR2 FNYEAQ. In DNA form, the CDR3 reads TGTGCCAGCAGCCCCCCCGGGAGGGGGCAAGAGACCCAGTACTTC. Encoded protein: CASSPPGRGQETQYF.

This chain joins TRBV19 and TRBJ2-1; tentative D call: TRBD1 (6 bases). Germline assignment: CDR1 LNHDA and CDR2 SQIVND (reference sequence). The CDR3 runs to 12 residues. The V end was cut by 0 bases, the J end by 10 bases, with 7 bases between. The CDR3: CASSIDQGEQFF. The CDR3 DNA follows: TGTGCCAGTAGTATAGATCAGGGGGAGCAGTTCTTC.

The chain uses TRBV19 and TRBJ1-5; D possibly corresponds to TRBD1 (5 bases). Trimming took off 5 bases at V and 3 bases at J, with 11 bases between the two ends. CDR1 is LNHDA, CDR2 SQIVND, per germline (reference sequence). This CDR3 is built from 14 residues. CDR3 residues: CASSPRQTNQPQHF. The CDR3 DNA reads TGTGCCAGTAGTCCCCGACAGACCAATCAGCCCCAGCATTTT.

The V and J genes are TRBV7-3 and TRBJ1-1, with D perhaps matching TRBD1 (6 bases). The V gene lost 0 bases and the J gene lost 0 bases, with 11 bases spanning the gap. This CDR3 has 16 residues. The germline V gene has CDR1 SGHTA and CDR2 FQGTGA. The CDR3 nucleotides are TGTGCCAGCAGCTTAACGTCTGGGGGCCTGAACACTGAAGCTTTCTTT. Encoded protein: CASSLTSGGLNTEAFF.

V is TRBV9 and J is TRBJ1-2, with TRBD1 identical over 8 bases. The J segment lost 5 bases and the V segment lost 6 bases, leaving 9 bases of the junction unmatched. The CDR3 has 14 amino acids. The germline CDR1 and CDR2 sequences are SGDLS and YYNGEE. CDR3 protein: CASTQQGVGYGYTF. CDR3 coding DNA: TGTGCCAGCACGCAACAGGGGGTCGGGTATGGCTACACCTTC.

This clone turned up a few times. The chain employs TRBV19 and TRBJ1-1, with D uncertain. Germline V lookup: CDR1 LNHDA, CDR2 SQIVND (reference sequence). This CDR3 has 15 residues. V was shortened by 7 bases and J by 0 bases, with 15 bases between the two germline ends. The CDR3 region is CASTKEQYMNTEAFF. Here the CDR3 DNA reads TGTGCCAGTACAAAGGAACAGTACATGAACACTGAAGCTTTCTTT. The complete variable domain, with remaining parts taken from reference TRBV19 and TRBJ1-1, reads DGGITQSPKYLFRKEGQNVTLSCEQNLNHDAMYWYRQDPGQGLRLIYYSQIVNDFQKGDIAEGYSVSREKKESFPLTVTSAQKNPTAFYLCASTKEQYMNTEAFFGQGTRLTVV.

The chain combines TRBV7-9 with TRBJ1-4; D not certain. V was pared by 5 bases and J by 8 bases, with 15 bases between. This CDR3 has 14 residues. Germline CDR1 is SEHNR and CDR2 is FQNEAQ (reference sequence). For the CDR3, the DNA is TGTGCCAGCAGCCGATTCAATTCGGAGGAAAAACTGTTTTTT. Its translation is CASSRFNSEEKLFF.

About this clone itself: Germline is not matched at one junction end, which may reflect a read error. The gene calls are TRBV7-7 and TRBJ2-5; a weak D match, TRBD2 (6 bases). The CDR3 consists of 15 residues. Looked up from germline, CDR1 is SSHAT and CDR2 is FNYEAQ (reference sequence). The DNA of the CDR3 is TGTGCTAGCAGCTCGTCTCAGGGACTCCAAGAGACCCAGTACTTC. Translating gives CASSSSQGLQETQYF.